The 2 T cell receptor beta chains given below trace back to one sample, sequenced in a study of cytomegalovirus exposure and HLA in healthy donors. PCR was performed using 60 Vbeta and 13 Jbeta primers. Clones were read by immunoSEQ multiplex PCR, and TCRdb kept only the in-frame ones, dropping some. The sample has 120,000 to 150,000 clones, 65% to 90% seen once; the top ten hold about 1.2%. Source material: PBMCs. Receptors were obtained from a female donor in good health and CMV-seronegative.

This rearrangement joins TRBV2 to TRBJ1-3; the D gene is possibly TRBD1 (6 bases). CDR3 size: 16 residues. The V and J ends lost 5 bases and 0 bases respectively, with 14 bases between them. Per germline, CDR1 SNHLY and CDR2 FYNNEI. The CDR3 coding sequence is TGTGCCAGCAGTACACCGGGACACCGCTCTGGAAACACCATATATTTT. Translation gives CASSTPGHRSGNTIYF.

The chain carries TRBV5-5 and TRBJ1-4, with a tentative D call TRBD1 (5 bases). The CDR3 is 17 amino acids. The germline CDR1 and CDR2 sequences are SGHKS and YYEKEE (reference sequence). Trimming pared 0 bases from V and 8 bases from J, leaving 20 bases between. The CDR3 loop reads CASSLEGMRSGREKLFF. The CDR3 bases are TGTGCCAGCAGCTTGGAGGGGATGAGAAGTGGAAGAGAAAAACTGTTTTTT.